Each of the 21 T cell receptor beta chains below was sequenced from the same sample in a study of CD8 T cells in Susac syndrome (dated by TCRdb to between 2018 and 2021). Libraries were prepared through the immunoSEQ multiplex PCR assay. RNA was extracted using the RNeasy kit, and roughly 0.5 to 1 microgram was reverse transcribed with random hexamers. TCRdb cleaned the public reads at Q25 with fastp, built clones with MiXCR and kept in-frame beta chains. Rows are combined by CDR3 protein, so each entry shows the most common genes and DNA. Counted in this sample were some 130,000 distinct CDR3 sequences; 85% to 95% of them appeared once. Jointly, the top ten make up approximately 0.18% of the sample. The sequenced sample consisted of CD8+ T cells from PBMCs. All receptors come from a human donor with Susac syndrome.

The chain uses TRBV27 and TRBJ2-2, with TRBD2 identical over 7 bases. CDR1 is MNHEY and CDR2 is SMNVEV in the germline V gene (reference sequence). J was trimmed by 5 bases and V by 7 bases; bases with no gene match: 7. The CDR3 runs 14 residues. CDR3: CASKEGGQTGELFF. CDR3 nucleotide sequence: TGTGCCAGCAAGGAGGGAGGGCAAACCGGGGAGCTGTTTTTT.

This chain uses TRBV5-6 with TRBJ1-2; no firm D call. The CDR3 is 15 residues long. The V gene lost 0 bases and the J gene lost 5 bases, with 14 bases spanning the gap. Germline V gives CDR1 SGHDT, CDR2 YYEEEE. CDR3 protein: CASSLVAPKAYGYTF. Written as DNA, the CDR3 is TGTGCCAGCAGCTTGGTGGCACCTAAGGCGTATGGCTACACCTTC.

This chain joins TRBV29-1 and TRBJ1-2, with D possibly matching TRBD1 (5 bases). V was shortened by 3 bases and J by 4 bases, with 12 bases between the two germline ends. The CDR3 length is 13 residues. Germline loops: CDR1 SQVTM, CDR2 ANQGSEA. The CDR3 spells CSVDGTGSYGYTF. CDR3 sequence (DNA): TGCAGCGTTGATGGGACGGGGTCCTATGGCTACACCTTC.

The chain uses TRBV5-1 and TRBJ2-7; 13 positions match TRBD2. Germline-derived CDR1 and CDR2 are SGHRS and YFSETQ. The CDR3 has 14 residues. V gave up 2 bases and J gave up 5 bases; unmatched junction bases: 1. Written as DNA, the CDR3 is TGCGCCAGCAGCTTTGGACTAGCGGGAGACGAGCAGTACTTC. Protein sequence: CASSFGLAGDEQYF.

This clonotype was counted once. The V call is TRBV9, the J call TRBJ2-1; 8 bases line up with TRBD2. V lost 4 bases, J lost 12 bases, and 9 bases stayed unmatched. CDR3 length equals 13 residues. The germline gives CDR1 SGDLS, CDR2 YYNGEE. CDR3 loop: CASSPSAGGGQFF. The CDR3, as DNA: TGTGCCAGCAGCCCTTCGGCGGGGGGTGGGCAGTTCTTC.

The rearrangement uses TRBV7-2 and TRBJ2-3, with D possibly being TRBD2 (6 bases). Germline V gene sequence: CDR1 SGHTA, CDR2 FQGNSA. There are 18 residues in the CDR3. Trimming removed 5 bases at V and 2 bases at J, with 23 bases between. CDR3 nucleotides: TGTGCCAGCAGCCCATCACGTGGGGGAGGTCCCTCCACAGATACGCAGTATTTT. Its protein product is CASSPSRGGGPSTDTQYF.

The V gene is TRBV6-5, the J gene TRBJ2-1, with 7 bases lining up with TRBD1. From germline, CDR1 is MNHEY and CDR2 SVGAGI. The junction had 0 bases not matched to a gene; V was cut back by 0 bases and J by 1 base. CDR3 length: 15 amino acids. The CDR3 is CASSYSTGSYNEQFF. The CDR3 DNA reads TGTGCCAGCAGTTACTCGACAGGGTCCTACAATGAGCAGTTCTTC.

The V call is TRBV27, the J call TRBJ2-7; D uncertain. V dropped 3 bases and J dropped 0 bases, with 6 bases sitting between them. The CDR3 contains 13 residues. Per the germline V gene, CDR1 is MNHEY and CDR2 is SMNVEV (reference sequence). The CDR3 region is CASSFQISYEQYF. The CDR3 DNA sequence: TGTGCCAGCAGTTTTCAGATCTCCTACGAGCAGTACTTC.

This sequence joins TRBV10-2 and TRBJ1-2, with TRBD1 as a possible D gene (5 bases). V lost 8 bases to trimming and J lost 8 bases, with 15 bases between them. The CDR3 covers 12 residues. Germline values: CDR1 WSHSY, CDR2 SAAADI. The CDR3 here is CASGQQLYGYTF. CDR3 coding DNA: TGCGCCAGCGGACAACAACTATACGGCTACACCTTC.

This clonotype was seen only once. This chain uses TRBV13 with TRBJ1-1; a possible D gene is TRBD1 (5 bases). This CDR3 spans 14 amino acids. Germline CDR1 PRHDT, CDR2 FYEKMQ (reference sequence). V lost 6 bases and J lost 8, with 19 bases in between. The CDR3 region has the DNA TGTGCCAGCAGTCCAGGACCCACCGGGGCAGAAGCTTTCTTT. Translating it yields CASSPGPTGAEAFF.

The chain carries TRBV4-1 and TRBJ2-2; D remains unclear. V dropped 1 base and J dropped 7 bases, with 16 bases sitting between them. The germline V gene has CDR1 MGHRA and CDR2 YSYEKL. This CDR3 spans 16 amino acids. CDR3 sequence reads: CASSQVTAANLGELFF. The CDR3, as DNA: TGCGCCAGCAGCCAAGTGACGGCCGCAAACCTCGGGGAGCTGTTTTTT.

This chain uses TRBV29-1 with TRBJ2-3, with D possibly TRBD2 on 6 matching bases. CDR1 is SQVTM, CDR2 ANQGSEA, per germline. V was shortened by 4 bases and J by 0 bases, with 11 bases between the two germline ends. The CDR3 loop spans 14 amino acids. Here the CDR3 reads CSVAGGMSTDTQYF. CDR3 nucleotide sequence: TGCAGCGTTGCCGGCGGGATGAGCACAGATACGCAGTATTTT.

The CDR3 spells CASSYTAYRGDTDTQYF. The CDR3 DNA is TGTGCCAGCAGTTATACCGCTTACAGAGGGGACACAGATACGCAGTATTTT. The V gene is TRBV6-5, the J gene TRBJ2-3; D tentatively reads TRBD1 or TRBD2 (5 bases each). Germline CDR1 and CDR2: MNHEY and SVGAGI. With 3 bases removed from V and 2 bases from J, the gap between germline ends came to 18 bases. There are 17 residues in the CDR3.

This clonotype was recorded only once. V and J are TRBV27 and TRBJ2-5; D is undetermined. The CDR3 extends over 12 amino acids. Germline assignment: CDR1 MNHEY and CDR2 SMNVEV (reference sequence). V lost 8 bases and J lost 4, with 11 bases in between. CDR3 nucleotide sequence: TGTGCCAGCCTTTCCCCGGGAGAGACCCAGTACTTC. Protein: CASLSPGETQYF.

This clonotype turned up a few times. The V gene is TRBV7-8, the J gene TRBJ2-5; TRBD1 agrees at 8 bases. Germline CDR1 and CDR2: SGHVS and FQNEAQ. This CDR3 region has 14 residues. The ends lost 5 bases at V and 4 bases at J; junction bases unmatched: 6. The CDR3, as DNA: TGTGCCAGCAGCCTAACAGGGGGGCGAGAGACCCAGTACTTC. Residues: CASSLTGGRETQYF. Based on the CDR3 plus reference TRBV7-8 and TRBJ2-5, the full variable domain is GAGVSQSPRYKVAKRGQDVALRCDPISGHVSLFWYQQALGQGPEFLTYFQNEAQLDKSGLPSDRFFAERPEGSVSTLKIQRTQQEDSAVYLCASSLTGGRETQYFGPGTRLLVL.

This sequence joins TRBV20-1 and TRBJ2-7; possibly TRBD2 for D (5 bases). The CDR3 length is 12 residues. Germline V gene sequence: CDR1 DFQATT, CDR2 SNEGSKA (reference sequence). V shed 6 bases and J shed 1 base, with 10 bases lying between them. Written as DNA, the CDR3 is TGCAGTGCGCCGACGGGATCCTACGAGCAGTACTTC. Translation gives CSAPTGSYEQYF.

The chain couples TRBV20-1 to TRBJ2-7, with a tentative D call TRBD2 (6 bases). CDR3 length: 16 amino acids. The V end lost 0 bases, the J end lost 5 bases, and 20 bases lay between the germline ends. Germline-derived CDR1 and CDR2 are DFQATT and SNEGSKA (reference sequence). This CDR3 is CSARDRDSAIVHEQYF. Written as DNA, the CDR3 is TGCAGTGCTAGAGACCGGGACTCCGCTATAGTCCACGAGCAGTACTTC.

The V call is TRBV27, the J call TRBJ2-2; either TRBD1 or TRBD2 may supply D (5 bases each). In germline, CDR1 is MNHEY, CDR2 SMNVEV (reference sequence). V shed 1 base and J shed 7 bases, with 13 bases lying between them. The CDR3 is 15 amino acids. The CDR3 here is CASSLWVRAGGELFF. The CDR3 nucleotides read TGTGCCAGCAGTTTATGGGTCAGGGCGGGCGGGGAGCTGTTTTTT.

The J gene is TRBJ2-1, the V gene TRBV7-8; D gene ambiguous. There are 11 residues in the CDR3. V shed 3 bases and J shed 9 bases, with 6 bases lying between them. In germline, CDR1 is SGHVS, CDR2 FQNEAQ. The CDR3 DNA reads TGTGCCAGCAGCTTGATCTTTGAGCAGTTCTTC. Protein product: CASSLIFEQFF.

V gene TRBV29-1 combines with J gene TRBJ1-1; possible D gene TRBD1, 6 bases. CDR1 and CDR2 (germline): SQVTM, ANQGSEA. The CDR3 extends over 16 amino acids. V was trimmed by 1 base and J by 4 bases, leaving 19 bases between them. This chain's CDR3 is CSVEGTGGAGPTEAFF. The CDR3 DNA is TGCAGCGTTGAAGGGACTGGGGGGGCCGGTCCCACTGAAGCTTTCTTT.

This clonotype was seen more than once but under ten times. The V call is TRBV24-1, the J call TRBJ2-1, with 10 bases that match TRBD2. Germline trimming cut 3 bases from V and 10 bases from J; bases unmatched to any gene: 5. This CDR3 contains 14 residues. Germline CDR1 is KGHDR and CDR2 is SFDVKD. Here the CDR3 reads CATSDPAGGLEQFF. The CDR3 nucleotides are TGTGCCACCAGTGATCCAGCGGGAGGGTTGGAGCAGTTCTTC.